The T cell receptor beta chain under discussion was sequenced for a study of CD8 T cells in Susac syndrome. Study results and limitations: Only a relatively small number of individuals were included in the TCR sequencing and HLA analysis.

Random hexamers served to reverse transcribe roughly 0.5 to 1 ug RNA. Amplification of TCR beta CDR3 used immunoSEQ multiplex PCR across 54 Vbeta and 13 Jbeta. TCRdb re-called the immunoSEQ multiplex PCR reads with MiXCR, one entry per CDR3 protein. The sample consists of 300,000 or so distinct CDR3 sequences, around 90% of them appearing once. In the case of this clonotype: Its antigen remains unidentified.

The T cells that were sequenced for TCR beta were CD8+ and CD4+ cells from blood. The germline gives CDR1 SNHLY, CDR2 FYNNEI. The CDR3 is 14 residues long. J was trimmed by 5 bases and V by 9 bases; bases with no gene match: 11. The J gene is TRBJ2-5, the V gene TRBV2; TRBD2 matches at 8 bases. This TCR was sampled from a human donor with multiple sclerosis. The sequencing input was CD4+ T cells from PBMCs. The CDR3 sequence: CASEREPRGETQYF. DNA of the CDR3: TGTGCCAGTGAGCGGGAGCCTCGCGGGGAGACCCAGTACTTC.